These T cell receptor beta chains were read from a single sample in a study of T cells in Graves' hyperthyroidism and ophthalmopathy. One entry per CDR3 protein, called by TCRdb with MiXCR from the multiplex PCR reads. The table has about 560,000 distinct CDR3 sequences, 16% seen once; the top ten hold about 17%. Sequenced input: blood. The receptors derive from a young woman with Graves' hyperthyroidism. Each CDR3 is given without its conserved first and last residue. Fields, in order: V gene, J gene, clone size, CDR3 protein. Clone sizes are given selectively: once, few, many, or a class where the clone is expanded.

TRBV9	TRBJ2-7	few	ASSPIDRGTVEQY
TRBV20-1	TRBJ2-1	many	SANSGYYNEQF
TRBV24-1	TRBJ2-3	many	ATSEGWTDTQY
TRBV12-3/TRBV12-4	TRBJ1-5	few	ASSLQKGQGWSRNQPQH
TRBV6-1	TRBJ1-5	many	ASRPVAGTGALSNQPQH
TRBV20-1	TRBJ2-1	NA	SAGGTGFYDEQF
TRBV3-1	TRBJ1-1	many	ASSPDGGANTEAF
TRBV27	TRBJ2-3	many	ASSPLAGGWDTQY
TRBV11-2	TRBJ1-5	NA	ASSQTADQPQH
TRBV20-1	TRBJ2-4	many	SARGLAAKENIQY
TRBV3-1	TRBJ1-2	many	ASSQDYWGYT
TRBV7-2	TRBJ2-1	many	ASSLAVVINGNEQF
TRBV10-3	TRBJ2-2	NA	AISDVPGQGEETGELF
TRBV6-6	TRBJ2-3	many	ASSYAGPDTQY
TRBV7-9	TRBJ2-5	many	ASSLSTGVVETQY
TRBV28	TRBJ2-7	few	ASSLEKGKGLSPSYEQY
TRBV20-1	TRBJ2-3	few	SASLAGADTDTQY
TRBV27	TRBJ2-5	many	ASSSSGSQETQY
TRBV5-1	TRBJ2-7	many	ASSLGETSVGEQY
TRBV6-4	TRBJ2-1	NA	ASSADRDPYNEQF
TRBV7-2	TRBJ2-5	many	ASSLGGTSQETQY
TRBV10-2	TRBJ1-4	many	ASSGSINGVNEKLF
TRBV7-9	TRBJ2-4	NA	ASSPSPGQGKNTQY
TRBV24-1	TRBJ1-5	NA	ATSDSGTGSIRPQH
TRBV5-6	TRBJ2-1	NA	ASSFTAGTLLYNEQF
TRBV12-3/TRBV12-4	TRBJ2-3	many	ASSLEGAASTDTQY
TRBV3-1	TRBJ2-3	many	ASAGGTDTQY
TRBV11-2	TRBJ2-6	few	ASSKVGGRSGANVLT
TRBV19	TRBJ2-1	NA	ASNYRDRGDEQF
TRBV7-6	TRBJ2-1	many	ASSLAARNEQF
TRBV2	TRBJ2-1	many	ASSEGAGTIYNEQF
TRBV27	TRBJ2-7	many	ASSLILAETYEQY
TRBV29-1	TRBJ1-3	few	SASPGQGSGNTIY
TRBV6-4	TRBJ2-3	many	ASSDSAGDTQY
TRBV24-1	TRBJ1-2	many	ATSDSSQGNYGYT
TRBV27	TRBJ2-7	many	ASSYSSVSTEQY
TRBV7-8	TRBJ2-5	few	ASSLFFLAGVQETQY
TRBV4-3	TRBJ1-4	NA	ASSQVRQLAGEKLF
TRBV18	TRBJ2-1	many	ASSPRDITYEQF